The 23 T cell receptor beta chains reported below all come from one sample, sequenced in a study of human T cells and chemical hapten exposure. Described time point: pre-sensitization, week 0. Sample treatment: therapeutic diphenylcyclopropenone sensitization with weekly scalp DPC. MiXCR, applied by TCRdb to the RACE reads, yields one record per CDR3 protein. Of 99,000 or so distinct CDR3 sequences listed, 10% to 14% are singletons. The input for sequencing was whole blood, taken in connection with sensitization to the hapten diphenylcyclopropenone (DPC). The source is a woman aged 60 to 75 with alopecia areata. Some clones in this sample may be carry-over from other donors' samples.

This clonotype has a handful of counts. The V and J genes are TRBV5-8 and TRBJ1-2, with 7 bases lining up with TRBD1. The V and J ends lost 3 bases and 7 bases, in that order; junction bases with no gene match: 3. Germline-derived CDR1 and CDR2 are SGHTS and YDEGEE. The CDR3 covers 12 residues. The CDR3 nucleotides are TGTGCCAGCAGCTACAGGGGATTTGGCTACACCTTC. Encoded protein: CASSYRGFGYTF.

This clonotype was observed a few times. The rearrangement uses TRBV3-1 and TRBJ2-5; TRBD2 might be the D (6 bases). Trimming stripped 4 bases from V and 7 bases from J, with 19 bases between. The CDR3 is 15 residues long. Per the germline V gene, CDR1 is LGHDT and CDR2 is YNNKEL (reference sequence). CDR3 in DNA: TGTGCCAGCAGCCGACCGGGACTCCCCCCCCGGACCCAGTACTTC. It yields the protein CASSRPGLPPRTQYF.

In this sample, this clonotype turned up a few times. V usage is TRBV29-1 and J usage is TRBJ2-1; D is possibly TRBD1 (6 bases). In germline, CDR1 is SQVTM, CDR2 ANQGSEA. Trimming stripped 3 bases from V and 8 bases from J, with 8 bases between. This CDR3 comprises 11 residues. CDR3 sequence (DNA): TGCAGCGTTGAGTGGGGGCATGAGCAGTTCTTC. Protein product: CSVEWGHEQFF.

The V and J genes are TRBV20-1 and TRBJ1-2, with D maybe TRBD1 (5 bases). This CDR3 is built from 13 residues. Germline V lookup: CDR1 DFQATT, CDR2 SNEGSKA (reference sequence). The CDR3 sequence is CSAEGGANYGYTF. For the CDR3, the DNA is TGCTCGGCTGAGGGAGGGGCTAACTATGGCTACACCTTC.

This clonotype was counted many times. The chain combines TRBV18 with TRBJ2-3; 8 positions agree with TRBD1. The J segment lost 14 bases and the V segment lost 3 bases, leaving 4 bases of the junction unmatched. CDR1 is KGHSH and CDR2 is LQKENI in the germline V gene. The CDR3 length is 11 residues. CDR3 in amino acids: CASSPDRVRYF. The CDR3 region has the DNA TGTGCCAGCTCACCGGACAGGGTGCGGTATTTT. Full variable domain (missing parts from reference TRBV18 and TRBJ2-3): NAGVMQNPRHLVRRRGQEARLRCSPMKGHSHVYWYRQLPEEGLKFMVYLQKENIIDESGMPKERFSAEFPKEGPSILRIQQVVRGDSAAYFCASSPDRVRYFGPGTRLTVL.

This clonotype came up many times. The chain carries TRBV6-1 and TRBJ2-7; D is uncertain. V was clipped by 6 bases and J by 3 bases, with 15 bases between them. The CDR3 extends over 14 amino acids. Germline V lookup: CDR1 MNHNS, CDR2 SASEGT. The CDR3 sequence is CASRNLGPFYEQYF. CDR3 bases: TGTGCCAGCAGGAACCTGGGCCCCTTCTACGAGCAGTACTTC.

This clonotype was found a few times. V usage is TRBV13 and J usage is TRBJ2-1; no clear D gene. Germline V CDR1 and CDR2: PRHDT, FYEKMQ (reference sequence). Between the trimmed V and J ends, which lost 1 base and 0 bases, there was a span of 10 bases. The CDR3 consists of 16 residues. In DNA form, the CDR3 reads TGTGCCAGCAGCTTAGATACGAGAAGCTCCTACAATGAGCAGTTCTTC. This encodes CASSLDTRSSYNEQFF.

At least ten counts were recorded for this clonotype. The chain carries TRBV20-1 and TRBJ2-5, with D possibly being TRBD1 or TRBD2 (5 bases each). Germline-derived CDR1 and CDR2 are DFQATT and SNEGSKA (reference sequence). V lost 1 base and J 5 bases, leaving 17 bases between the germline ends. This CDR3 contains 15 residues. The CDR3 sequence: CSARAEGSGRETQYF. The CDR3 DNA reads TGCAGTGCTAGAGCTGAGGGGTCCGGCCGGGAGACCCAGTACTTC.

The chain has TRBV14 and TRBJ2-7; D may correspond to TRBD1 or TRBD2 (6 bases each). The CDR3 length is 15 residues. From germline, CDR1 is SGHDN and CDR2 FVKESK. The germline V and J ends were trimmed by 4 bases and 3 bases, with 16 bases remaining between them. The CDR3 protein is CASSPTAGGYYEQYF. The CDR3 nucleotides read TGTGCCAGCAGCCCCACGGCCGGGGGCTACTACGAGCAGTACTTC.

This clonotype appeared many times. V is TRBV5-1 and J is TRBJ2-3, with a tentative D call TRBD1 (5 bases). Germline V gene lookup returns CDR1 SGHRS and CDR2 YFSETQ. Trimming took off 0 bases at V and 1 base at J, with 15 bases between the two ends. The CDR3 runs 17 residues. CDR3 sequence reads: CASSLGFRAKGTDTQYF. DNA for the CDR3: TGCGCCAGCAGCTTGGGGTTCAGGGCTAAGGGCACAGATACGCAGTATTTT. Full variable domain (outside the CDR3, taken from reference TRBV5-1 and TRBJ2-3): KAGVTQTPRYLIKTRGQQVTLSCSPISGHRSVSWYQQTPGQGLQFLFEYFSETQRNKGNFPGRFSGRQFSNSRSEMNVSTLELGDSALYLCASSLGFRAKGTDTQYFGPGTRLTVL.

This clonotype occurred many times. V gene TRBV5-4 combines with J gene TRBJ2-1; a possible D gene is TRBD1 (5 bases). V was trimmed by 0 bases and J by 0 bases, leaving 7 bases between them. From germline, CDR1 is SGHNT and CDR2 YYREEE (reference sequence). The CDR3 runs 15 residues. CDR3 residues: CASSLGGLSYNEQFF. CDR3 coding DNA: TGTGCCAGCAGCTTGGGGGGCCTCTCCTACAATGAGCAGTTCTTC. Full variable domain (rest looked up from reference TRBV5-4 and TRBJ2-1): ETGVTQSPTHLIKTRGQQVTLRCSSQSGHNTVSWYQQALGQGPQFIFQYYREEENGRGNFPPRFSGLQFPNYSSELNVNALELDDSALYLCASSLGGLSYNEQFFGPGTRLTVL.

This chain joins TRBV20-1 and TRBJ2-7, with TRBD2 matching 13 bases. Trimming took 5 bases from V and 0 from J; bases not matched to a gene: 7. The CDR3 covers 16 residues. Germline V gene data show CDR1 as DFQATT and CDR2 as SNEGSKA (reference sequence). The CDR3: CSASRTSGGPSYEQYF. CDR3 nucleotide sequence: TGCAGTGCTTCCCGGACTAGCGGGGGACCCTCCTACGAGCAGTACTTC.

This clonotype came up many times. The chain couples TRBV6-5 to TRBJ1-6, with a tentative D call TRBD1 (6 bases). This CDR3 has 15 residues. V was clipped by 2 bases and J by 6 bases, with 11 bases between them. Looked up from germline, CDR1 is MNHEY and CDR2 is SVGAGI. The CDR3 DNA reads TGTGCCAGCAGTTACGCGCCGGGGGCTAATTCACCCCTCCACTTT. It yields the protein CASSYAPGANSPLHF.

The chain couples TRBV29-1 to TRBJ2-1, with 8 bases aligning to TRBD1. V gave up 8 bases and J gave up 5 bases; unmatched junction bases: 14. This CDR3 is 15 amino acids long. The germline V gene encodes CDR1 SQVTM and CDR2 ANQGSEA. The CDR3 nucleotides are TGCAGCTCTCGGCGGACAGGGTTTCAGGACAATGAGCAGTTCTTC. Amino acids: CSSRRTGFQDNEQFF.

This clonotype has only a few counts. The chain links TRBV6-6 to TRBJ2-6; weak D call: TRBD2 (6 bases). The CDR3 sequence is 17 residues long. CDR1 is MNHNY, CDR2 SVGAGI, per germline (reference sequence). V was clipped by 0 bases and J by 0 bases, with 9 bases between them. The CDR3, as DNA: TGTGCCAGCAGTTACTCTGCGGGGTACTCTGGGGCCAACGTCCTGACTTTC. It yields the protein CASSYSAGYSGANVLTF.

This clonotype was detected only a few times. The chain joins TRBV20-1 to TRBJ1-1, with 11 bases fitting TRBD1. The CDR3 runs 16 residues. After removal of 4 bases from V and 8 bases from J, the junction contained 15 bases not matched to a gene. Germline-derived CDR1 and CDR2 are DFQATT and SNEGSKA (reference sequence). The CDR3 region is CSATTPGTGGVVEAFF. CDR3 sequence (DNA): TGCAGTGCTACGACACCCGGGACAGGGGGGGTTGTGGAAGCTTTCTTT.

The chain is built from TRBV20-1 and TRBJ1-6; D gene ambiguous. This CDR3 spans 15 amino acids. Germline V gene sequence: CDR1 DFQATT, CDR2 SNEGSKA (reference sequence). With 1 base removed from V and 7 bases from J, the gap between germline ends came to 14 bases. The CDR3: CSARGSVLGNSPLHF. The CDR3 DNA follows: TGCAGTGCTAGAGGGTCGGTTCTTGGGAATTCACCCCTCCACTTT.

This clonotype was detected many times. The chain links TRBV5-1 to TRBJ2-1; 10 bases are shared with TRBD2. The CDR3 extends over 15 amino acids. The V gene end was trimmed by 3 bases and the J gene end by 6 bases; junction bases not matched to a gene: 6. Germline V CDR1 and CDR2: SGHRS, YFSETQ. CDR3 nucleotides: TGCGCCAGCAGCTATGTAGCGGGGGGCCGCAATGAGCAGTTCTTC. Its protein is CASSYVAGGRNEQFF.

On this clonotype itself: Being one base from a much bigger clone, this may be a read error. The chain combines TRBV7-8 with TRBJ2-7, with D tentatively TRBD1 (6 bases). In germline, CDR1 is SGHVS, CDR2 FQNEAQ. V lost 0 bases, J lost 3 bases, and 12 bases lay in between. The CDR3 has 15 amino acids. CDR3 sequence (DNA): TGTGCCAGCAGCTTAGCAGGACAGATCTTCTACGAGCAGTACTTC. Translation gives CASSLAGQIFYEQYF.

This clonotype was counted at least ten times. The chain carries TRBV20-1 and TRBJ2-4; tentatively, D is TRBD1 (6 bases). Germline V CDR1 and CDR2: DFQATT, SNEGSKA (reference sequence). The CDR3 covers 13 residues. V shed 3 bases and J shed 5 bases, with 11 bases lying between them. CDR3 DNA: TGCAGTGCTAGTTCACAGGGTGAAAACATTCAGTACTTC. It specifies CSASSQGENIQYF.

This chain uses TRBV6-5 with TRBJ2-5; 7 bases match TRBD1. The CDR3 sequence is 16 residues long. Germline CDR1 and CDR2: MNHEY and SVGAGI. Losses at the gene ends were 4 bases for V and 1 base for J; bases not matched to a gene: 9. The CDR3 region has the DNA TGTGCCAGCAGTTTGACAGGGTTTAGTATCCAAGAGACCCAGTACTTC. Translating it yields CASSLTGFSIQETQYF.

The chain uses TRBV12-3 or TRBV12-4 and TRBJ2-3; 13 nucleotides align to TRBD2. V shed 5 bases, J shed 6 bases, and the junction held 8 bases outside the gene matches. The CDR3 is 16 amino acids. The CDR3 loop reads CASSPWTSGGRDTQYF. In DNA form, the CDR3 reads TGTGCCAGCAGTCCTTGGACTAGCGGGGGCCGGGATACGCAGTATTTT.

The chain has TRBV19 and TRBJ1-1, with D possibly being TRBD1 (6 bases). The CDR3 is made up of 15 amino acids. The V and J ends lost 1 base and 3 bases respectively, with 12 bases between them. Germline CDR1 and CDR2: LNHDA and SQIVND (reference sequence). CDR3 in DNA: TGTGCCAGTAGTATAGGTACAGGGATCGACACTGAAGCTTTCTTT. Translated: CASSIGTGIDTEAFF.